This TCR beta chain emerged from a study of blood T cells in healthy people across ages. Primed by a sample-barcoded 5' primer and a J-beta primer mix, a second PCR proceeded for 7 to 11 cycles. TCRdb re-called the 5' RACE reads through MiXCR, storing one row per CDR3 protein. Altogether fewer than 900,000 distinct CDR3 sequences are present, 49% being singletons, with the ten largest covering around a third. This clonotype appeared a few times. The antigen remains undetermined. The CDR3 length is 14 residues. Between the trimmed V and J ends, which lost 5 bases and 2 bases, there was a span of 13 bases. Every sample yielded at least 6.5 million isolated PBMCs. Each sample provided at least 6 micrograms of extracted total RNA. Study-wide findings and caveats: Estimated diversity, derived from one million T cells, was regarded as an underestimate. As age increased, TCR beta diversity per million T cells fell in a roughly linear fashion.

The clonotype originates from a woman aged 60-75 years in good health. This chain links TRBV12-3 or TRBV12-4 with TRBJ2-7, with D uncertain. Material for sequencing was blood. The chain's CDR3 is CASSPRSSAYEQYF. Here the CDR3 DNA reads TGTGCCAGCAGTCCGAGGTCAAGTGCCTACGAGCAGTACTTC.